This T cell receptor (beta chain) was sequenced during a study of T-cell memory formation after mild COVID-19. As regards this clonotype: Its antigen is still unknown.

Researchers used 5'RACE with constant-segment primers to make TCR alpha and TCR beta cDNA libraries that carry sample barcodes and UMIs. TCRdb re-called the 5' RACE reads with MiXCR, one entry per CDR3 protein. The data hold 210,000 or so distinct CDR3 sequences, with 15% to 20% observed a single time. The study's findings and limits: A second wave expanding day 15 to 37 was CD4+-biased; contracting clones were balanced.

The V gene's germline CDR1 is MNHEY and CDR2 SVGAGI. Trimming at V came to 6 bases and at J to 4 bases, leaving 7 bases not matched to a gene. The CDR3 loop spans 16 amino acids. The receptor's source is an adult woman who had mild COVID-19 (a few samples of this study predate the infection). Cell type and time point are not known. Sequencing was done on a sample of PBMCs or a T cell subset sorted from them (not recorded which). This rearrangement joins TRBV6-5 to TRBJ2-3; 13 nucleotides match TRBD2. CDR3 in DNA: TGTGCCAGCAGCCGGACTAGCGGGAGTGGGGCAGATACGCAGTATTTT. Amino acid sequence: CASSRTSGSGADTQYF.